A selection of T cell receptor beta chains follows, all from one sample in a study of T-cell reconstitution after alpha-beta-depleted transplantation in children. MiXCR, applied by TCRdb to the PCR reads, yields one record per CDR3 protein. The sample lists 200,000 or so distinct CDR3 sequences; 5.5% to 7% were seen once. The sequenced sample was PBMCs, obtained before TCRalphabeta/CD19-depleted stem cell transplant. The receptors derive from a girl in the first two years of life with combined immunodeficiency, due to receive a stem cell transplant. The CDR3 runs from the conserved cysteine through the conserved F or W. D genes are given only for firm matches. Rows may omit the clone size; those that give it use once, few, many or a size class.

TRBD1	TRBV20-1	TRBJ1-2	.	TGCAGTGCTAGAGATAGGGGGACAGCTAACTATGGCTACACCTTC	CSARDRGTANYGYTF
TRBD2	TRBV28	TRBJ2-1	many	TGTGCCAGCAGTTTAACTAGCGGGTTTGATGAGCAGTTCTTC	CASSLTSGFDEQFF
.	TRBV29-1	TRBJ2-7	many	TGCAGCGTCCTGAAGACAGGTGGACTATTCGAGCAGTACTTC	CSVLKTGGLFEQYF
TRBD1	TRBV29-1	TRBJ2-7	many	TGCAGCGTTGAAGGCAGGGGGCCCTACGAGCAGTACTTC	CSVEGRGPYEQYF
.	TRBV7-9	TRBJ2-3	many	TGTGCCAGCAGCTTAGTAGGCGGAGATACGCAGTATTTT	CASSLVGGDTQYF
.	TRBV27	TRBJ2-3	many	TGTGCCAGCCGTCACGAGGGGATAACAGATACGCAGTATTTT	CASRHEGITDTQYF
TRBD2	TRBV2	TRBJ2-1	many	TGTGCCAGCAGACGGACTAGCGGGAGCGCTGAGCAGTTCTTC	CASRRTSGSAEQFF
.	TRBV27	TRBJ1-5	many	TGTGCCAGCAGTTCAGGGTATCAGCCCCAGCATTTT	CASSSGYQPQHF
.	TRBV12-3/TRBV12-4	TRBJ2-7	many	TGTGCCAGCACGAGTCTGGCCGACTACGAGCAGTACTTC	CASTSLADYEQYF
TRBD1	TRBV18	TRBJ2-2	few	TGTGCCAGCTCACCACGCGGACAGGGGAACACCGGGGAGCTGTTTTTT	CASSPRGQGNTGELFF
.	TRBV29-1	TRBJ2-1	many	TGCAGCGTTATAGCGGAATCCTACAATGAGCAGTTCTTC	CSVIAESYNEQFF